This record concerns one TCR beta chain sequence. Its specificity is unknown. cDNA reverse transcribed from extracted RNA served as the sequencing template. Produced via immunoSEQ multiplex PCR; TCRdb's table is partial and in-frame only. The sample includes around 100,000 clones, around 71% of them seen just once. Germline values: CDR1 LNHDA, CDR2 SQIVND (reference sequence). V gave up 3 bases and J gave up 1 base, with 9 bases separating them. The CDR3 runs 14 residues. This specimen belongs to a study of CD8+ T cells in alopecia areata. About the study: For treated patients, severity scores reflected the percentage of scalp area affected.

Treatment given: oral pan-JAK inhibitor, 5-10 mg twice daily. The investigators collected lesional scalp punch biopsies and peripheral blood from alopecia areata patients. Study-wide results and caveats: Higher clonality than in normal scalp was seen in lesional scalp, especially alopecia totalis/universalis. Tofacitinib produced a significant decrease in scalp clonality and in expanded CD8+ clones among the top 100.

The sequences come from CD8+ T cells sorted from blood, collected at approximately week 42, from a patient treated with tofacitinib. The TCR comes from a human donor with alopecia areata. The gene calls are TRBV19 and TRBJ1-1; no reliable D call. This CDR3 reads CASSISTGNTEAFF. In DNA form, the CDR3 reads TGTGCCAGTAGTATTAGTACGGGGAACACTGAAGCTTTCTTT.